This is a list of T cell receptor beta chains from one sample in a study of vaccination and CD4 T cells after COVID-19. Their antigen targets remain unknown. TCRdb redid the calling of the PCR reads with MiXCR, one entry per CDR3 protein. The sample yields about 16,000 distinct CDR3 sequences, around half seen once. This material consisted of CD4+ T cells from blood, cultured in vitro, taken before SARS-CoV-2 vaccination. These receptors came from a human donor who had recovered from COVID-19. The CDR3 runs from the conserved cysteine through the conserved F or W. Each record gives: D gene, clone size, V gene, J gene, CDR3 protein, CDR3 DNA. The D gene is left open where the match is weak. The size of a clone is reported for some rows only, either as once, few or many, or as a class for expanded clones.

d_call: .; clone_size: .; v_call: TRBV7-9; j_call: TRBJ2-5; cdr3_aa: CASSFFGRETQYF; cdr3_nt: TGTGCCAGCAGCTTTTTTGGTCGAGAGACCCAGTACTTC
d_call: .; clone_size: few; v_call: TRBV19; j_call: TRBJ2-5; cdr3_aa: CASSSRTMRAGETQYF; cdr3_nt: TGTGCCAGTAGTAGCCGAACTATGAGGGCTGGGGAGACCCAGTACTTC
d_call: .; clone_size: .; v_call: TRBV6-1; j_call: TRBJ2-3; cdr3_aa: CASSDRDTHTDTQYF; cdr3_nt: TGTGCCAGCAGTGACAGGGACACACACACAGATACGCAGTATTTT
d_call: TRBD2; clone_size: once; v_call: TRBV7-2; j_call: TRBJ2-3; cdr3_aa: CASSLLLAGGGDTQYF; cdr3_nt: TGTGCCAGCAGCTTACTACTAGCGGGAGGGGGGGATACGCAGTATTTT
d_call: .; clone_size: .; v_call: TRBV20-1; j_call: TRBJ1-3; cdr3_aa: CSAIRPGSGNTIYF; cdr3_nt: TGCAGTGCCATCAGGCCGGGTTCTGGAAACACCATATATTTT
d_call: .; clone_size: .; v_call: TRBV12-3/TRBV12-4; j_call: TRBJ2-7; cdr3_aa: CASSPDIGTYEQYF; cdr3_nt: TGTGCCAGCAGCCCTGACATCGGGACCTACGAGCAGTACTTC
d_call: .; clone_size: .; v_call: TRBV20-1; j_call: TRBJ1-6; cdr3_aa: CSASWITGQYDSPLHF; cdr3_nt: TGCAGTGCTAGTTGGATAACAGGGCAATACGATTCACCCCTCCACTTT
d_call: TRBD2; clone_size: .; v_call: TRBV15; j_call: TRBJ2-1; cdr3_aa: CATSRLAGSPYNEQFF; cdr3_nt: TGTGCCACCTCCCGACTAGCGGGGTCCCCCTACAATGAGCAGTTCTTC
d_call: TRBD1; clone_size: .; v_call: TRBV2; j_call: TRBJ1-4; cdr3_aa: CASSELTGKSEKLFF; cdr3_nt: TGTGCCAGCAGTGAACTGACAGGGAAAAGCGAAAAACTGTTTTTT
d_call: TRBD1; clone_size: .; v_call: TRBV2; j_call: TRBJ2-2; cdr3_aa: CASLGDRFTGELFF; cdr3_nt: TGTGCCAGCTTGGGGGACAGGTTCACCGGGGAGCTGTTTTTT
d_call: .; clone_size: few; v_call: TRBV28; j_call: TRBJ2-3; cdr3_aa: CASSSQGPDTQYF; cdr3_nt: TGTGCCAGCAGTTCGCAAGGCCCAGATACGCAGTATTTT
d_call: TRBD1; clone_size: .; v_call: TRBV6-1; j_call: TRBJ1-2; cdr3_aa: CASSEDRGQSYTF; cdr3_nt: TGTGCCAGCAGTGAAGACAGGGGGCAAAGCTACACCTTC
d_call: .; clone_size: few; v_call: TRBV28; j_call: TRBJ1-6; cdr3_aa: CASSLSAGRGPLHF; cdr3_nt: TGTGCCAGCAGTTTAAGCGCGGGCCGGGGACCCCTCCACTTT
d_call: TRBD2; clone_size: .; v_call: TRBV15; j_call: TRBJ2-4; cdr3_aa: CATSRWGEGLNKNIQYF; cdr3_nt: TGTGCCACCAGCAGGTGGGGGGAGGGCCTGAACAAAAACATTCAGTACTTC
d_call: .; clone_size: once; v_call: TRBV7-9; j_call: TRBJ2-3; cdr3_aa: CASSPSPARGYTDTQYF; cdr3_nt: TGTGCCAGCAGCCCCAGCCCCGCGCGGGGATACACAGATACGCAGTATTTT
d_call: TRBD1; clone_size: .; v_call: TRBV10-3; j_call: TRBJ2-5; cdr3_aa: CAISADRGETQYF; cdr3_nt: TGTGCCATCAGTGCGGACAGGGGAGAGACCCAGTACTTC
d_call: .; clone_size: .; v_call: TRBV6-1; j_call: TRBJ1-2; cdr3_aa: CASSDRSYTF; cdr3_nt: TGTGCCAGCAGTGACCGATCCTACACCTTC
d_call: TRBD1; clone_size: few; v_call: TRBV6-8; j_call: TRBJ1-5; cdr3_aa: CASSHATGNQPQHF; cdr3_nt: TGTGCCAGCAGTCACGCGACAGGGAATCAGCCCCAGCATTTT
d_call: .; clone_size: .; v_call: TRBV20-1; j_call: TRBJ2-1; cdr3_aa: CSARAQSGGAYNEQFF; cdr3_nt: TGCAGTGCTAGAGCCCAGTCGGGTGGAGCCTACAATGAGCAGTTCTTC
d_call: .; clone_size: few; v_call: TRBV20-1; j_call: TRBJ2-2; cdr3_aa: CSASEGLGTGELFF; cdr3_nt: TGCAGTGCTAGCGAGGGCTTGGGCACCGGGGAGCTGTTTTTT
d_call: TRBD2; clone_size: .; v_call: TRBV5-3; j_call: TRBJ2-7; cdr3_aa: CASSLEGTSGDYEQYF; cdr3_nt: TGTGCCAGCAGCTTGGAAGGGACTAGCGGGGACTACGAGCAGTACTTC
d_call: TRBD1; clone_size: .; v_call: TRBV6-1; j_call: TRBJ1-2; cdr3_aa: CASSGTGAHYGYTF; cdr3_nt: TGTGCCAGCTCGGGGACAGGGGCTCACTATGGCTACACCTTC
d_call: TRBD1; clone_size: .; v_call: TRBV10-1; j_call: TRBJ1-2; cdr3_aa: CASSFDRVYGYTF; cdr3_nt: TGCGCCAGCAGCTTTGACAGGGTCTATGGCTACACCTTC
d_call: .; clone_size: .; v_call: TRBV27; j_call: TRBJ2-3; cdr3_aa: CASSFSRGTDTQYF; cdr3_nt: TGTGCCAGCAGTTTCTCGCGGGGCACAGATACGCAGTATTTT
d_call: .; clone_size: .; v_call: TRBV20-1; j_call: TRBJ1-2; cdr3_aa: CSARRLRRGGDYGYTF; cdr3_nt: TGCAGTGCTAGACGGCTGAGGAGGGGGGGTGACTATGGCTACACCTTC
d_call: TRBD1; clone_size: .; v_call: TRBV23-1; j_call: TRBJ2-7; cdr3_aa: CASSQSATGGSHEQYF; cdr3_nt: TGCGCCAGCAGTCAATCCGCGACAGGGGGCAGCCACGAGCAGTACTTC
d_call: TRBD2; clone_size: .; v_call: TRBV12-3/TRBV12-4; j_call: TRBJ2-7; cdr3_aa: CASSLLLAGEQYF; cdr3_nt: TGTGCCAGCAGTTTACTGCTAGCGGGCGAGCAGTACTTC
d_call: .; clone_size: .; v_call: TRBV27; j_call: TRBJ1-6; cdr3_aa: CASTKPGAGSPLHF; cdr3_nt: TGTGCCAGCACTAAACCGGGGGCGGGTTCACCCCTCCACTTT
d_call: .; clone_size: .; v_call: TRBV6-1; j_call: TRBJ1-4; cdr3_aa: CASMRAGSTTNEKLFF; cdr3_nt: TGTGCCAGCATGCGGGCGGGGTCAACAACTAATGAAAAACTGTTTTTT
d_call: TRBD2; clone_size: .; v_call: TRBV12-3/TRBV12-4; j_call: TRBJ2-3; cdr3_aa: CASSRGRSDTQYF; cdr3_nt: TGTGCCAGCAGTCGCGGGAGATCAGATACGCAGTATTTC
d_call: .; clone_size: few; v_call: TRBV12-3/TRBV12-4; j_call: TRBJ2-5; cdr3_aa: CASSPWTNQETQYF; cdr3_nt: TGTGCCAGCAGTCCCTGGACGAATCAAGAGACCCAGTACTTC
d_call: .; clone_size: .; v_call: TRBV12-3/TRBV12-4; j_call: TRBJ1-2; cdr3_aa: CASSPAGSYGYTF; cdr3_nt: TGTGCCAGCAGCCCGGCAGGGTCCTATGGCTACACCTTC
d_call: TRBD2; clone_size: few; v_call: TRBV20-1; j_call: TRBJ2-7; cdr3_aa: CSARRSVTSGNEQYF; cdr3_nt: TGCAGTGCTAGAAGGTCCGTGACTAGCGGGAACGAGCAGTACTTC
d_call: .; clone_size: .; v_call: TRBV7-9; j_call: TRBJ2-3; cdr3_aa: CASSLDRGGETTDTQYF; cdr3_nt: TGTGCCAGCAGCTTAGATCGTGGGGGAGAAACGACAGATACGCAGTATTTT
d_call: TRBD1; clone_size: .; v_call: TRBV7-2; j_call: TRBJ2-4; cdr3_aa: CASSLEQGADIQYF; cdr3_nt: TGTGCCAGCAGCTTAGAACAGGGGGCGGACATTCAGTACTTC
d_call: .; clone_size: .; v_call: TRBV20-1; j_call: TRBJ2-6; cdr3_aa: CSASWGGGRSGANVLTF; cdr3_nt: TGCAGTGCTAGTTGGGGCGGCGGCCGCTCTGGGGCCAACGTCCTGACTTTC
d_call: .; clone_size: .; v_call: TRBV6-2/TRBV6-3; j_call: TRBJ2-1; cdr3_aa: CASSPSWGEQFF; cdr3_nt: TGTGCCAGCAGCCCATCGTGGGGTGAGCAGTTCTTC
d_call: TRBD1; clone_size: .; v_call: TRBV20-1; j_call: TRBJ2-7; cdr3_aa: CSASLSTGEFSYEQYF; cdr3_nt: TGCAGTGCTAGCCTTAGTACAGGGGAGTTTTCCTACGAGCAGTACTTC
d_call: .; clone_size: few; v_call: TRBV7-8; j_call: TRBJ1-6; cdr3_aa: CASSLDPGAGAPLHF; cdr3_nt: TGTGCCAGCAGCTTAGATCCGGGTGCAGGGGCACCCCTCCACTTT
d_call: .; clone_size: .; v_call: TRBV27; j_call: TRBJ2-3; cdr3_aa: CASSPQGPGAATDTQYF; cdr3_nt: TGTGCCAGCAGTCCACAGGGACCGGGAGCCGCCACAGATACGCAGTATTTT
d_call: .; clone_size: .; v_call: TRBV7-3; j_call: TRBJ2-3; cdr3_aa: CASSLLGSGTDTQYF; cdr3_nt: TGTGCCAGCAGCTTATTAGGTAGTGGGACAGATACGCAGTATTTT
d_call: TRBD1; clone_size: .; v_call: TRBV2; j_call: TRBJ1-3; cdr3_aa: CASIGQAGGNTIYF; cdr3_nt: TGTGCCAGCATAGGACAGGCGGGCGGAAACACCATATATTTT
d_call: .; clone_size: .; v_call: TRBV20-1; j_call: TRBJ1-6; cdr3_aa: CSARAGQYNSPLHF; cdr3_nt: TGCAGTGCGCGGGCGGGGCAGTATAATTCACCCCTCCACTTT
d_call: TRBD2; clone_size: .; v_call: TRBV7-9; j_call: TRBJ2-3; cdr3_aa: CASSYLAGGPSYTDTQYF; cdr3_nt: TGTGCCAGCAGCTACCTAGCGGGAGGGCCTAGCTACACAGATACGCAGTATTTT
d_call: .; clone_size: .; v_call: TRBV15; j_call: TRBJ2-3; cdr3_aa: CATSSQLGGRPDTQYF; cdr3_nt: TGTGCCACCAGCAGCCAACTAGGCGGAAGACCAGATACGCAGTATTTT
d_call: .; clone_size: .; v_call: TRBV20-1; j_call: TRBJ1-1; cdr3_aa: CSASRRASNTEAFF; cdr3_nt: TGCAGTGCTAGTAGACGGGCCTCGAACACTGAAGCTTTCTTT
d_call: .; clone_size: few; v_call: TRBV6-1; j_call: TRBJ2-7; cdr3_aa: CASSDRGTEQYF; cdr3_nt: TGTGCCAGCAGTGACAGGGGTACCGAGCAGTACTTC
d_call: .; clone_size: .; v_call: TRBV20-1; j_call: TRBJ1-2; cdr3_aa: CSATQEFPLYGYTF; cdr3_nt: TGCAGTGCGACCCAGGAGTTTCCCCTCTATGGCTACACCTTC
d_call: .; clone_size: few; v_call: TRBV20-1; j_call: TRBJ2-7; cdr3_aa: CSAKERRGRAKVYEQYF; cdr3_nt: TGCAGTGCTAAGGAGAGAAGGGGGAGGGCCAAGGTTTACGAGCAGTACTTC
d_call: .; clone_size: .; v_call: TRBV7-8; j_call: TRBJ2-5; cdr3_aa: CASSQLGGQYF; cdr3_nt: TGTGCCAGCAGCCAGTTGGGGGGCCAGTACTTC
d_call: .; clone_size: few; v_call: TRBV15; j_call: TRBJ1-5; cdr3_aa: CATSRDRGAQHF; cdr3_nt: TGTGCCACCAGCAGAGATCGAGGCGCCCAGCATTTT
d_call: .; clone_size: .; v_call: TRBV20-1; j_call: TRBJ2-4; cdr3_aa: CSARDPPAAAYKNIQYF; cdr3_nt: TGCAGTGCTAGAGATCCCCCGGCAGCCGCTTACAAAAACATTCAGTACTTC
d_call: TRBD1; clone_size: .; v_call: TRBV7-9; j_call: TRBJ1-5; cdr3_aa: CASSQISGTGSNQPQHF; cdr3_nt: TGTGCCAGCAGTCAAATCTCCGGGACAGGGAGCAATCAGCCCCAGCATTTT
d_call: .; clone_size: .; v_call: TRBV15; j_call: TRBJ2-3; cdr3_aa: CATSRVGPETNTQYF; cdr3_nt: TGTGCCACCAGCAGAGTTGGCCCCGAAACGAATACGCAGTATTTT
d_call: .; clone_size: .; v_call: TRBV19; j_call: TRBJ1-1; cdr3_aa: CASKAGRMNTEAFF; cdr3_nt: TGTGCCAGTAAAGCAGGGAGAATGAACACTGAAGCTTTCTTT
d_call: TRBD2; clone_size: .; v_call: TRBV6-2/TRBV6-3; j_call: TRBJ2-3; cdr3_aa: CASLELAGGPWDTQYF; cdr3_nt: TGTGCCAGCTTAGAACTAGCGGGAGGGCCATGGGATACGCAGTATTTT